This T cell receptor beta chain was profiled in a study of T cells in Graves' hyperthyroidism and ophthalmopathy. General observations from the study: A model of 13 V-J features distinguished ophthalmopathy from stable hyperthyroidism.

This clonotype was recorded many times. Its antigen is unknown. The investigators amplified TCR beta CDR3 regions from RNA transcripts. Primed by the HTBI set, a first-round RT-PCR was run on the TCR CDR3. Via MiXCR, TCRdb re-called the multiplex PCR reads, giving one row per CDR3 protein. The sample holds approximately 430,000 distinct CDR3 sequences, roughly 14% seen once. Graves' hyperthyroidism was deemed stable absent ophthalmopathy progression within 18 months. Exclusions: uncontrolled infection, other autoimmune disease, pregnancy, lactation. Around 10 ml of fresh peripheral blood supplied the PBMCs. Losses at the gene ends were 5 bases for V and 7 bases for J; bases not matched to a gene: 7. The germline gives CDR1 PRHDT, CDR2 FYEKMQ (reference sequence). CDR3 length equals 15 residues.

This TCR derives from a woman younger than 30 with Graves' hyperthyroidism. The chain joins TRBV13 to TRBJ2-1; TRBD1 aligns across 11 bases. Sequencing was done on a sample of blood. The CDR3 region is CASSRGQGVKNEQFF. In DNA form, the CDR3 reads TGTGCCAGCAGCCGGGGACAGGGGGTAAAAAATGAGCAGTTCTTC.